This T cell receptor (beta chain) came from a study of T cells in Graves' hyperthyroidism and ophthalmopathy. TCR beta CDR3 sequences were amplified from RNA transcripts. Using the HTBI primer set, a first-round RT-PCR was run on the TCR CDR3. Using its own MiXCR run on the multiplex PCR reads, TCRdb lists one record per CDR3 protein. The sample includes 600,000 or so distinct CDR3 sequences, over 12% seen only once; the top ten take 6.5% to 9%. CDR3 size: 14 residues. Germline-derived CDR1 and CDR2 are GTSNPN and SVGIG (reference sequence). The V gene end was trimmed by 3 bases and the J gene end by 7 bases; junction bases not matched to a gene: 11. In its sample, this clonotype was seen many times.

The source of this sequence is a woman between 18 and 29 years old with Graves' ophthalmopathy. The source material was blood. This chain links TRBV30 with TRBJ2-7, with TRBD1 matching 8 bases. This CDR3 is CAWRRWAGGEEQYF. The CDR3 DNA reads TGTGCCTGGAGAAGGTGGGCAGGGGGCGAGGAGCAGTACTTC.